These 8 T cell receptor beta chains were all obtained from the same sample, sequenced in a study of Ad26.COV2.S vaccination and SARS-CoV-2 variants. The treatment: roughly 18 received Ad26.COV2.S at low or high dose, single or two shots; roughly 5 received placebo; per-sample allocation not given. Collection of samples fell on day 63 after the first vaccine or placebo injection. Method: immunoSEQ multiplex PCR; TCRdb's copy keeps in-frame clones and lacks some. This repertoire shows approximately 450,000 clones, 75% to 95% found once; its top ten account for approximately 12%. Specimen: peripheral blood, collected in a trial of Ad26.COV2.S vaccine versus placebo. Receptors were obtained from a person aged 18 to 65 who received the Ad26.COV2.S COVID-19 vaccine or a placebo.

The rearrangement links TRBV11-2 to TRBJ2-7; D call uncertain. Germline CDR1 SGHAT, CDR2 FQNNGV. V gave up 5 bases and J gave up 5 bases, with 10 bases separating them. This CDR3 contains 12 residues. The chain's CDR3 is CASSPGRHEQYF. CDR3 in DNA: TGTGCCAGCAGCCCGGGCCGCCACGAGCAGTACTTC. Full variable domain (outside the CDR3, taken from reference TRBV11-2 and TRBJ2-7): EAGVAQSPRYKIIEKRQSVAFWCNPISGHATLYWYQQILGQGPKLLIQFQNNGVVDDSQLPKDRFSAERLKGVDSTLKIQPAKLEDSAVYLCASSPGRHEQYFGPGTRLTVT.

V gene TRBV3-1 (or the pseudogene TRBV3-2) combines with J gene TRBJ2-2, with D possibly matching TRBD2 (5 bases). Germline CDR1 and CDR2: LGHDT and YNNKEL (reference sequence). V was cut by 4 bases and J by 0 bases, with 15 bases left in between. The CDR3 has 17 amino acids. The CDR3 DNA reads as TGTGCCAGCAGCCCCCAGAGGGTTAGCGCGAACACCGGGGAGCTGTTTTTT. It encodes CASSPQRVSANTGELFF.

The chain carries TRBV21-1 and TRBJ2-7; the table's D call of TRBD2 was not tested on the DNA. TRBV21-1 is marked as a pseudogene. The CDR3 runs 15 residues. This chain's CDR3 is CASSKETIKEVEQYF. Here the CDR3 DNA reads TGTGCCAGCAGCAAAGAGACAATTAAGGAGGTCGAGCAGTACTTC.

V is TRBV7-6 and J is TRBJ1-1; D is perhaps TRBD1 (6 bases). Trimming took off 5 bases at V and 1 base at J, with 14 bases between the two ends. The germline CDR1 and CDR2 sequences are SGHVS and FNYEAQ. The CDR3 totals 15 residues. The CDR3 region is CASSPKTGENTEAFF. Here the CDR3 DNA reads TGTGCCAGCAGCCCAAAGACAGGAGAGAACACTGAAGCTTTCTTT.

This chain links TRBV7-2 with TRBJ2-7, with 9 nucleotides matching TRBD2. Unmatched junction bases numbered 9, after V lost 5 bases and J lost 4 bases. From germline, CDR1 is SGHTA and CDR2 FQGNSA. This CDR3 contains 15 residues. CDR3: CASSRSGSDKYEQYF. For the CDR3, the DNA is TGTGCCAGCAGCCGTAGCGGGAGTGACAAATACGAGCAGTACTTC.

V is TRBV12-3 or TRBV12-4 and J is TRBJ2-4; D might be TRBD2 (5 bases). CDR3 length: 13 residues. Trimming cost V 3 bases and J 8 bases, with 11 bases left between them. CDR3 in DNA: TGTGCCAGCAGTTTTCTCGAGGAGGACATTCAGTACTTC. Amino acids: CASSFLEEDIQYF.

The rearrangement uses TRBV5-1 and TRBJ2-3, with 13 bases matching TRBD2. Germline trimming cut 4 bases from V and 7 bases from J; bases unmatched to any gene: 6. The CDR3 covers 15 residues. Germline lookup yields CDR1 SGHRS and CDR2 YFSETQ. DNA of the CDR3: TGCGCCAGCAGCACTGGGACTAGCGGGATGAATACGCAGTATTTT. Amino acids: CASSTGTSGMNTQYF.

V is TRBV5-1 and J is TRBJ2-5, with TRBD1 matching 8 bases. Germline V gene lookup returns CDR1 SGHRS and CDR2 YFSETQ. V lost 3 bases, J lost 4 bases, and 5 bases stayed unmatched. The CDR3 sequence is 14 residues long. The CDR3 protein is CASSWTGIGETQYF. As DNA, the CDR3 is TGCGCCAGCAGCTGGACAGGGATAGGAGAGACCCAGTACTTC.